The clone carrying this T cell receptor (beta chain) was detected only once. The target antigen is unknown. Mismatch with germline at one junction end may stem from a read error. Different DNA sequences within this sample yield the same CDR3. Germline assignment: CDR1 SGHDT and CDR2 YYEEEE. The CDR3 is 14 residues long. The sample belongs to a study of cytomegalovirus exposure and HLA in healthy donors. Study outcomes and limitations: TCR beta V segments were, for the most part, productive about 87% or about 30% of the time in an earlier analysis. A later analysis linked a missense DCLRE1C variant to TCR beta V- and J-gene trimming. Investigators reported 150 to 200 TCR beta chains as tied to cytomegalovirus.

60 Vbeta and 13 Jbeta primers were used in PCR. TCRdb's copy holds only in-frame clones and misses some; the assay was immunoSEQ multiplex PCR. Among 85,000 to 90,000 clones listed, 65% to 80% were seen once. This TCR was recovered from a man aged 30-40 years in good health and CMV-seropositive. The sample comprised PBMCs. The chain joins TRBV5-6 to TRBJ2-1, with 12 bases that match TRBD1. The CDR3 protein is CASWGTGGGNEQFF. In nucleotides, the CDR3 is TGCGCCAGCTGGGGGACAGGGGGCGGCAATGAGCAGTTCTTC.